Listed below are T cell receptor beta chains from one sample, sequenced in a study of Ad26.COV2.S vaccination and SARS-CoV-2 variants. Here immunoSEQ multiplex PCR was the method, and the copy in TCRdb shows in-frame clones only, minus some. The sample consists of about 6,800 clones, 84% of them appearing once. The source material was peripheral blood, sampled after recovery from COVID-19. All receptors derive from a human donor who had recovered from COVID-19. Both conserved end residues are part of each CDR3. Fields, in order: clone size, V gene, J gene, D gene, CDR3 DNA, CDR3 protein. D genes are given only for firm matches. A clone size is listed for some rows: how often the clone was seen (once, few, many), or a class if it is expanded.

.	TRBV11-2	TRBJ2-5	.	TGTGCCAGCAGCCAAACGAGTCGCAACGGAGAGACCCAGTACTTC	CASSQTSRNGETQYF
.	TRBV18	TRBJ2-2	.	TGTGCCAGCTCACCACGGCAGAAAAACACCGGGGAGCTGTTTTTT	CASSPRQKNTGELFF
.	TRBV30	TRBJ1-3	.	TGTGCCTGGAGTGGAATAGTAGGTGGAAACACCATATATTTT	CAWSGIVGGNTIYF
.	TRBV6-1	TRBJ1-1	.	TGTGCCAGCAGTGAACAATTAGGTCTAGGGTCCATGAACACTGAAGCTTTCTTT	CASSEQLGLGSMNTEAFF
.	TRBV7-6	TRBJ2-7	.	TGTGCCAGCAGCTCGACTGGAGACAGAGCCTACGAGCAGTACTTC	CASSSTGDRAYEQYF
.	TRBV6-6	TRBJ2-1	TRBD2	TGTGCCAGCAGTTACCGGGGGGGCCGAGATGAGCAGTTCTTC	CASSYRGGRDEQFF
.	TRBV9	TRBJ2-1	.	TGTGCCAGCAGCGTGGGCAGGGGCTCCTACAATGAGCAGTTCTTC	CASSVGRGSYNEQFF
.	TRBV7-9	TRBJ1-1	.	TGTGCCAGCAGCTTAGAGGGTCGGAACACTGAAGCTTTCTTT	CASSLEGRNTEAFF
.	TRBV2	TRBJ1-2	TRBD1	TGTGCCAGCAGTGACCAGGGGGTGGGCTATGGCTACACCTTC	CASSDQGVGYGYTF
.	TRBV9	TRBJ2-1	.	TGTGCCAGCAGCGTAGGGGTATCCCGCGCGAATGAGCAGTTCTTC	CASSVGVSRANEQFF
.	TRBV11-3	TRBJ1-1	.	TGTGCCAGCAGCTTTCGGAGTACCACTGAAGCTTTCTTT	CASSFRSTTEAFF
.	TRBV7-2	TRBJ2-2	.	TGTGCCAGCAGCTTCCAGACGACCGGGGAGCTGTTTTTT	CASSFQTTGELFF
few	TRBV19	TRBJ1-2	TRBD1	TGTGCCAGTACTCTGGGCGGACAGGAGAACTATGGCTACACCTTC	CASTLGGQENYGYTF
.	TRBV6-6	TRBJ2-2	TRBD2	TGTGCCACCAAAAAGCGGGGGATGTCGGAGACCGGGGAGCTGTTTTTT	CATKKRGMSETGELFF
few	TRBV19	TRBJ1-1	.	TGTGCCAGTAGTATACAGGGCGTAGACAACTCCGAAGCTTTCTTT	CASSIQGVDNSEAFF
.	TRBV5-5	TRBJ1-5	TRBD1	TGTGCCAGCAGCTTGTTTGGAGACAGGGGGAATCAGCCCCAGCATTTT	CASSLFGDRGNQPQHF
few	TRBV6-2/TRBV6-3	TRBJ1-6	.	TGTGCCAGCAGTTCGAGGACACCCCGCTCCTATAATTCACCCCTCCACTTT	CASSSRTPRSYNSPLHF
.	TRBV6-5	TRBJ2-7	.	TGTGCCAGCAGTACGGGGGGCGACGAGCAGTACTTC	CASSTGGDEQYF
.	TRBV5-1	TRBJ2-1	.	TGCGCCAGCAGCTTGGATCGTGGGGGGAGCTACAATGAGCAGTTCTTC	CASSLDRGGSYNEQFF
.	TRBV7-7	TRBJ2-5	TRBD2	TGTGCTAGCAGCTTAGGGACTAACCAAGAGACCCAGTACTTC	CASSLGTNQETQYF
few	TRBV30	TRBJ1-4	.	TGTGCCTGGAGCTTTAATGAAAAACTGTTTTTT	CAWSFNEKLFF
.	TRBV7-9	TRBJ1-3	.	TGTGCCAGCAGCTTAGACGCCCGGACATCCGGAAACACCATATATTTT	CASSLDARTSGNTIYF
.	TRBV7-2	TRBJ2-5	.	TGTGCCAGCAGCTTTACGGGGGAGACCCAGTACTTC	CASSFTGETQYF
.	TRBV14	TRBJ2-7	TRBD2	TGTGCCAGCAGCCAAGGACTAGCGGGAGTCAATCCGTACGAGCAGTACTTC	CASSQGLAGVNPYEQYF
.	TRBV18	TRBJ2-1	.	TGTGCCAGCTCACCACGGGAGGAGGCCTACAATGAGCAGTTCTTC	CASSPREEAYNEQFF
.	TRBV6-6	TRBJ2-7	TRBD1	TGTGCCAGCAGTACGGGACAGCCCTACGAGCAGTACTTC	CASSTGQPYEQYF
.	TRBV3-1/TRBV3-2	TRBJ2-1	.	TGTGCCAGCAGCCAAGAACCTACTACCCGGGAGCAGTTCTTC	CASSQEPTTREQFF
.	TRBV19	TRBJ1-4	.	TGTGCCAGTAGACCGTCTGTCCGGGACTGGGTTGCTAATGAAAAACTGTTTTTT	CASRPSVRDWVANEKLFF
.	TRBV11-2	TRBJ2-1	.	TGTGCCAGCAGCTTAGATCATGAGCAGTTCTTC	CASSLDHEQFF
few	TRBV29-1	TRBJ2-5	TRBD1	TGCAGCGTGTCAACCGGGACAGGGTGGGAGACCCAGTACTTC	CSVSTGTGWETQYF
.	TRBV5-6	TRBJ1-4	.	TGTGCCAGCAGCTTGCGGGCAGGGGCCGCAACTAATGAAAAACTGTTTTTT	CASSLRAGAATNEKLFF
.	TRBV30	TRBJ1-1	.	TGTGCCTGGAGTGTCGGAGGTGTGGGGTGGACTGAAGCTTTCTTT	CAWSVGGVGWTEAFF
.	TRBV27	TRBJ2-1	TRBD2	TGTGCCAGCAGCTCGGGGACTAGCGGGAATAATGAGCAGTTCTTC	CASSSGTSGNNEQFF
.	TRBV10-3	TRBJ1-3	TRBD1	TGTGCCATCAGTGAAGGAGGACAGGGGGCGCAGGGAAACACCATATATTTT	CAISEGGQGAQGNTIYF
.	TRBV5-1	TRBJ1-4	TRBD1	TGCGCCAGCAGTGACAGGGTTGGTCAGGAAAAACTGTTTTTT	CASSDRVGQEKLFF
.	TRBV3-1/TRBV3-2	TRBJ2-1	.	TGTGCCAGCAGCCCCTCTTTTGGAGAGCAGTTCTTC	CASSPSFGEQFF
.	TRBV5-1	TRBJ2-3	.	TGCGCCAGCAGCACGGGACTTGTTGGGGGTACAGATACGCAGTATTTT	CASSTGLVGGTDTQYF
.	TRBV7-2	TRBJ1-1	TRBD1	TGTGCCAGCAGCTCAACAGGGGGTAGGACTGAAGCTTTCTTT	CASSSTGGRTEAFF
few	TRBV6-5	TRBJ2-7	.	TGTGCCAGCAACGTCGGGACCTACGAGCAGTACTTC	CASNVGTYEQYF
.	TRBV3-1/TRBV3-2	TRBJ2-3	.	TGTGCCAGCAGCCATCGAGGGGGGACGAGGGGAGATACGCAGTATTTT	CASSHRGGTRGDTQYF